The 7 T cell receptor beta chains below come from one sample, sequenced in a study of graft-versus-host responses after intestinal transplantation. Some clones are missing from TCRdb's copy, which holds only in-frame ones; the method was immunoSEQ multiplex PCR. The sample lists 25,000 to 35,000 clones, about 90% seen once, with approximately 10% in the top ten. The starting material was PBMCs, obtained around 460 days after intestinal transplantation. These receptors originate from a human patient who received an intestinal transplant, so some T cells may come from the graft donor.

V usage is TRBV4-1 and J usage is TRBJ1-1, with D unresolved. The CDR3 consists of 13 residues. The V end lost 4 bases, the J end lost 6 bases, and 12 bases lay between the germline ends. CDR1 is MGHRA and CDR2 is YSYEKL in the germline V gene. The CDR3 DNA reads as TGCGCCAGCAGCCGAATCGGGGTATCTGAAGCTTTCTTT. Translated: CASSRIGVSEAFF.

The chain carries TRBV28 and TRBJ2-4, with D unresolved. Germline CDR1 reads MDHEN; CDR2 reads SYDVKM. The CDR3 runs 15 residues. With 2 bases removed from V and 2 bases from J, the gap between germline ends came to 10 bases. CDR3: CASSLRGGPKNIQYF. The CDR3 DNA follows: TGTGCCAGCAGTTTAAGAGGCGGACCCAAAAACATTCAGTACTTC.

The rearrangement links TRBV18 to TRBJ1-1; D is unclear. The CDR3 runs 14 residues. Germline-derived CDR1 and CDR2 are KGHSH and LQKENI. V was trimmed by 2 bases and J by 5 bases, leaving 12 bases between them. The CDR3 sequence is CASSPARPRTEAFF. The CDR3 DNA is TGTGCCAGCTCACCAGCCCGGCCCCGTACTGAAGCTTTCTTT.

In this sample, this clone turned up once. The rearrangement uses TRBV4-1 and TRBJ2-1; D is undetermined. Deletions cut 2 bases from V and 4 bases from J, with 3 bases between. The CDR3 has 12 residues. Germline assignment: CDR1 MGHRA and CDR2 YSYEKL. CDR3 sequence (DNA): TGCGCCAGCAGCCAACCATACAATGAGCAGTTCTTC. Translated, it gives CASSQPYNEQFF.

Concerning this clone itself: It is likely a read error, because the conserved phenylalanine at the end of the CDR3 is missing. Because the CDR3's place on the DNA is in doubt, the DNA is left out and the CDR3 is given as listed by TCRdb. This chain connects TRBV2 to TRBJ2-7. The CDR3 spans 8 residues, counting both ends. Looked up from germline, CDR1 is SNHLY and CDR2 is FYNNEI. CDR3 region: CASSERFS.

The chain links TRBV19 to TRBJ2-2, with a tentative D call TRBD2 (5 bases). V lost 9 bases and J lost 7, with 15 bases in between. The CDR3 loop spans 13 amino acids. Germline CDR1 and CDR2: LNHDA and SQIVND (reference sequence). Here the CDR3 reads CARNNARGGELFF. The CDR3 DNA follows: TGTGCCAGAAACAACGCCCGGGGCGGGGAGCTGTTTTTT.

V and J are TRBV28 and TRBJ2-7; unclear D gene. Germline loops: CDR1 MDHEN, CDR2 SYDVKM. This CDR3 has 11 residues. The germline V and J ends were trimmed by 4 bases and 6 bases, with 7 bases remaining between them. The CDR3 region has the DNA TGTGCCAGCAGTTCCATGCGCGAGCAGTACTTC. It specifies CASSSMREQYF.